This is a list of T cell receptor beta chains from one sample in a study of early T cells in non-severe SARS-CoV-2 infection. One entry per CDR3 protein results from TCRdb running MiXCR on the 5' RACE reads. The sample lists 60,000 to 70,000 distinct CDR3 sequences; 9.1% were seen once. Sequencing was carried out using whole blood. The receptors were gathered from an adult who was a healthcare worker with PCR-confirmed SARS-CoV-2 infection or an uninfected control (not recorded which). The CDR3 runs from the conserved cysteine through the conserved F or W. Each record gives: CDR3 length, V gene, J gene, CDR3 protein.

>15|TRBV4-3|TRBJ2-5
CASSQLADRKETQYF
>15|TRBV7-2|TRBJ2-7
CASSKLAGGPIEQYF
>15|TRBV7-3|TRBJ2-5
CASSRGAGEEETQYF
>15|TRBV11-2|TRBJ2-3
CASSPRTSGTDTQYF
>16|TRBV5-1|TRBJ2-3
CASSSRTSGITDTQYF
>16|TRBV3-1|TRBJ1-4
CASSQEVSAGRGKLFF
>20|TRBV7-6|TRBJ2-1
CASSLEASGGTYNSYNEQFF
>18|TRBV6-1|TRBJ2-3
CATKRGALAGGGTDTQYF
>13|TRBV7-9|TRBJ2-3
CASTRVSTDTQYF
>15|TRBV28|TRBJ1-5
CASGLKRGSNQPQHF
>13|TRBV30|TRBJ2-6
CAWTITGANVLTF
>13|TRBV10-3|TRBJ2-2
CATTREDTGELFF
>15|TRBV13|TRBJ2-1
CASSPGLAGPNEQFF
>12|TRBV29-1|TRBJ2-5
CSVEASGETQYF
>15|TRBV12-3/TRBV12-4|TRBJ2-5
CASSQIAGGRETQYF
>16|TRBV12-3/TRBV12-4|TRBJ2-1
CASSSPLGGSYNEQFF
>17|TRBV24-1|TRBJ2-1
CATSDSGLAGGNNEQFF
>12|TRBV12-3/TRBV12-4|TRBJ1-5
CASSFRDQPQHF
>16|TRBV19|TRBJ1-2
CASSISHRGSFYGYTF
>14|TRBV10-3|TRBJ2-1
CAIREAAAYNEQFF
>15|TRBV5-1|TRBJ2-1
CASSLGLAGHNEQFF
>15|TRBV29-1|TRBJ2-6
CSAKPENSGANVLTF
>13|TRBV29-1|TRBJ2-3
CSVPGKGTDTQYF
>11|TRBV7-2|TRBJ2-7
CASSLLKEQYF
>13|TRBV27|TRBJ2-7
CASSWGRRYEQYF
>12|TRBV20-1|TRBJ1-6
CSAQGYNSPLHF
>14|TRBV6-1|TRBJ1-4
CASALQGGKEKLFF
>15|TRBV10-1|TRBJ2-7
CASSESAGVPYEQYF
>13|TRBV20-1|TRBJ2-7
CSASQAGPYEQYF
>12|TRBV29-1|TRBJ2-2
CSVALNTGELFF
>16|TRBV6-2/TRBV6-3|TRBJ2-1
CASSLLAVSSYNEQFF
>13|TRBV4-3|TRBJ2-7
CASSQDQGYEQYF
>15|TRBV5-1|TRBJ2-7
CASSLRQGSDYEQYF
>14|TRBV5-1|TRBJ2-5
CASSATGRLETQYF
>15|TRBV7-2|TRBJ2-7
CASSATGLADYEQYF
>13|TRBV6-5|TRBJ2-2
CASSSQGTGELFF
>14|TRBV27|TRBJ1-6
CASSFRQGNSPLHF
>14|TRBV6-6|TRBJ2-7
CASSPRTGGNEQYF
>14|TRBV7-2|TRBJ2-1
CASSPDRRADEQFF
>17|TRBV7-2|TRBJ2-4
CASSPRGAGESKNIQYF
>15|TRBV29-1|TRBJ2-2
CSVVSGSSNTGELFF